This entry lists 23 T cell receptor beta chains sequenced from one sample in a study of OX40 agonist ivuxolimab in advanced cancers. Library preparation used the immunoSEQ multiplex PCR assay. TCRdb retrieved this table from immuneACCESS and kept in-frame rearrangements only. Not all clones are present; in checked studies, unresolved V genes account for under half, and no reason is known for the remainder. The sample data list tens of thousands of clones, and 89% of these were observed just once. Together, the top ten hold 0.3% to 0.45% of the sample. Material: CD4+ or CD8+ T cells sorted from blood, obtained in a trial of the OX40 agonist ivuxolimab. Receptor source: an adult with an advanced solid tumor such as melanoma, head and neck, liver or kidney cancer.

This clone has more than one count but fewer than ten. The chain is built from TRBV19 and TRBJ1-5; TRBD1 agrees at 8 bases. The CDR3 is 14 amino acids. J lost 6 bases, V lost 5 bases, and 6 bases had no gene match. The germline V gene has CDR1 LNHDA and CDR2 SQIVND (reference sequence). The CDR3 region has the DNA TGTGCCAGTAGTCAACAGGGGGGTGGTCAGCCCCAGCATTTT. It is translated as CASSQQGGGQPQHF.

V usage is TRBV25-1 and J usage is TRBJ2-7, with 7 nucleotides matching TRBD1. The CDR3 is 18 residues long. Germline values: CDR1 MGHDK, CDR2 SYGVNS. The J segment lost 2 bases and the V segment lost 3 bases, leaving 16 bases of the junction unmatched. The CDR3 sequence is CASSDHKTGKPVPYEQYF. The CDR3 DNA follows: TGTGCCAGCAGTGACCATAAGACAGGGAAGCCTGTCCCCTACGAGCAGTACTTC.

V is TRBV6-5 and J is TRBJ2-7; 8 bases are shared with TRBD1. The CDR3 is 16 amino acids. The V segment lost 0 bases and the J segment 5 bases; nucleotides outside the gene matches: 9. Germline values: CDR1 MNHEY, CDR2 SVGAGI. This CDR3 is CASSYSVWTGRDEQYF. DNA of the CDR3: TGTGCCAGCAGTTACTCTGTCTGGACAGGGCGAGACGAGCAGTACTTC.

The chain uses TRBV10-2 and TRBJ1-5, with no clear D. Between the trimmed V and J ends, which lost 2 bases and 2 bases, there was a span of 10 bases. Germline V gives CDR1 WSHSY, CDR2 SAAADI. CDR3 size: 15 residues. CDR3 nucleotides: TGCGCCAGCAGTGAGGAAGGGTTTGGCAATCAGCCCCAGCATTTT. It yields the protein CASSEEGFGNQPQHF.

The V and J genes are TRBV10-3 and TRBJ2-7; 8 bases map to TRBD2. With V trimmed by 6 bases and J by 3 bases, 10 bases remained unmatched. The CDR3 loop spans 15 amino acids. Germline values: CDR1 ENHRY, CDR2 SYGVKD. Here the CDR3 DNA reads TGTGCCATCAGCCCCCGGGGGGGCGAGATCTACGAGCAGTACTTC. This gives the protein CAISPRGGEIYEQYF.

CDR3 sequence reads: CASSLAVRGLAGMNEQFF. CDR3 DNA sequence: TGTGCCAGCAGCTTAGCGGTTCGGGGACTAGCGGGAATGAATGAGCAGTTCTTC. V is TRBV11-3 and J is TRBJ2-1; TRBD2 aligns across 13 bases. Trimming took 1 base from V and 7 from J; bases not matched to a gene: 10. The CDR3 is 18 residues long. Germline CDR1 and CDR2: SGHNT and YENEEA.

In its sample, this clone was seen a few times. The chain joins TRBV25-1 to TRBJ2-2; D is possibly TRBD1 or TRBD2 (6 bases each). Germline V gene lookup returns CDR1 MGHDK and CDR2 SYGVNS. The CDR3 contains 14 residues. V was cut by 11 bases and J by 6 bases, with 19 bases left in between. CDR3 region: CASRGVGGAGELFF. The CDR3, as DNA: TGTGCCTCGAGGGGGGTAGGAGGGGCCGGGGAGCTGTTTTTT. Full variable domain (remainder filled in from reference TRBV25-1 and TRBJ2-2): EADIYQTPRYLVIGTGKKITLECSQTMGHDKMYWYQQDPGMELHLIHYSYGVNSTEKGDLSSESTVSRIRTEHFPLTLESARPSHTSQYLCASRGVGGAGELFFGEGSRLTVL.

J is TRBJ2-7 and V is TRBV7-8; TRBD2 matches at 11 bases. CDR1 and CDR2 (germline): SGHVS, FQNEAQ. The junction had 7 bases not matched to a gene; V was cut back by 0 bases and J by 6 bases. This CDR3 is built from 16 residues. The CDR3 sequence is CASSLALLAGAPEQYF. CDR3 bases: TGTGCCAGCAGCTTAGCGTTACTAGCGGGAGCACCCGAGCAGTACTTC.

The V and J genes are TRBV5-5 and TRBJ2-7, with 7 bases aligning to TRBD2. The CDR3 consists of 16 residues. Germline V gene sequence: CDR1 SGHKS, CDR2 YYEKEE (reference sequence). With 0 bases clipped from V and 2 bases from J, the junction kept 8 bases outside the gene matches. CDR3 protein: CASSLGTGGDPYEQYF. CDR3 DNA sequence: TGTGCCAGCAGCTTGGGAACGGGAGGAGACCCCTACGAGCAGTACTTC.

The genes are TRBV29-1 and TRBJ2-3; the D is unclear. The CDR3 runs 14 residues. Germline V gives CDR1 SQVTM, CDR2 ANQGSEA. Trimming removed 4 bases from V and 2 bases from J, with 13 bases in between. DNA of the CDR3: TGCAGCGTTGCCGAGGACCATTCCACAGATACGCAGTATTTT. Amino acid sequence: CSVAEDHSTDTQYF.

V and J are TRBV28 and TRBJ2-7; 12 bases are shared with TRBD1. V was pared by 6 bases and J by 3 bases, with 6 bases of the junction left unmatched. This CDR3 is built from 15 residues. Germline CDR1 is MDHEN and CDR2 is SYDVKM. CDR3: CASSPGQGAFYEQYF. CDR3 coding DNA: TGTGCCAGCAGCCCGGGACAGGGGGCGTTCTACGAGCAGTACTTC.

The chain has TRBV11-3 and TRBJ1-2; no clear D gene. CDR1 is SGHNT, CDR2 YENEEA, per germline. Trimming cost V 0 bases and J 4 bases, with 9 bases left between them. This CDR3 contains 14 residues. The CDR3 region has the DNA TGTGCCAGCAGCTTAGAAGGCAGACTCTATGGCTACACCTTC. It translates to CASSLEGRLYGYTF.

The CDR3 DNA reads as TGTGCCAGCAGCCAGAACAACAGGTTGATGACTTTCTTT. Amino acids: CASSQNNRLMTFF. The chain uses TRBV7-2 and TRBJ1-1; D is perhaps TRBD1 (5 bases). V gave up 5 bases and J gave up 12 bases, with 19 bases separating them. Germline V gene lookup returns CDR1 SGHTA and CDR2 FQGNSA. The CDR3 covers 13 residues.

In this sample, this clone turned up once. The CDR3 protein is CASSNLAGPYEQYF. In DNA, the CDR3 is TGTGCCAGTAGTAACCTAGCGGGACCCTACGAGCAGTACTTC. V and J are TRBV19 and TRBJ2-7, with 9 bases identical to TRBD2. The CDR3 consists of 14 residues. Germline lookup yields CDR1 LNHDA and CDR2 SQIVND (reference sequence). V gave up 4 bases and J gave up 2 bases; unmatched junction bases: 3. The full variable domain, completed using reference TRBV19 and TRBJ2-7, is DGGITQSPKYLFRKEGQNVTLSCEQNLNHDAMYWYRQDPGQGLRLIYYSQIVNDFQKGDIAEGYSVSREKKESFPLTVTSAQKNPTAFYLCASSNLAGPYEQYFGPGTRLTVT.

The chain couples TRBV2 to TRBJ2-7, with 8 bases that match TRBD2. Germline CDR1 is SNHLY and CDR2 is FYNNEI. J gave up 6 bases and V 4 bases, and 11 bases lay outside the gene matches. The CDR3 loop spans 15 amino acids. The DNA of the CDR3 is TGTGCCAGCAGTGCCCCCCGGACTAGCCATGGCGAGCAGTACTTC. This translates into CASSAPRTSHGEQYF.

The chain couples TRBV5-1 to TRBJ2-1, with 14 bases matching TRBD2. The germline gives CDR1 SGHRS, CDR2 YFSETQ. The CDR3 spans 16 residues. Trimming removed 4 bases from V and 8 bases from J; junction bases left unmatched: 8. This CDR3 reads CASSAGLAGEVDEQFF. CDR3 bases: TGCGCCAGCAGCGCGGGACTAGCGGGAGAAGTCGATGAGCAGTTCTTC.

V usage is TRBV29-1 and J usage is TRBJ1-4, with D perhaps matching TRBD1 (6 bases). Germline V lookup: CDR1 SQVTM, CDR2 ANQGSEA. Trimming removed 7 bases at V and 1 base at J, with 10 bases between. The CDR3 is made up of 13 amino acids. For the CDR3, the DNA is TGCAGCGCTAAAGGGGGAACTAATGAAAAACTGTTTTTT. It yields the protein CSAKGGTNEKLFF.

The chain employs TRBV21-1 and TRBJ2-7; the table calls TRBD2, which could not be checked here. TRBV21-1 is given as a pseudogene. The CDR3 length is 18 residues. The CDR3 bases are TGTGCCAGCAGCAAAGTCACTAGCGGAGGCTATTTGGTCTACGAGCAGTACTTC. Translated, it gives CASSKVTSGGYLVYEQYF.

The rearrangement joins TRBV28 to TRBJ2-1; D not certain. Germline assignment: CDR1 MDHEN and CDR2 SYDVKM. V shed 7 bases and J shed 0 bases, with 10 bases lying between them. The CDR3 spans 14 residues. The DNA for the CDR3 is TGTGCCAGCATTGGCGGCAGCTCCTACAATGAGCAGTTCTTC. Translation: CASIGGSSYNEQFF.

The genes are TRBV5-3 and TRBJ1-1, with D maybe TRBD1 (5 bases). TRBV5-3 is sorted into the ORF group, with uncertain function. Trimming left V 4 bases short and J 1 base short, with 17 bases between. CDR3 length equals 16 residues. CDR3 DNA sequence: TGTGCCAGAAGCCAAAAGAGGAGGGGCCCGAACACTGAAGCTTTCTTT. Protein sequence: CARSQKRRGPNTEAFF.

The chain recombines TRBV30 with TRBJ1-4; a possible D gene is TRBD1 (5 bases). Per germline, CDR1 GTSNPN and CDR2 SVGIG (reference sequence). V was clipped by 0 bases and J by 5 bases, with 10 bases between them. The CDR3 sequence is 14 residues long. CDR3 sequence: CAWSVMGGNEKLFF. In DNA form, the CDR3 reads TGTGCCTGGAGTGTAATGGGGGGAAATGAAAAACTGTTTTTT.

V usage is TRBV18 and J usage is TRBJ1-1; 7 bases agree with TRBD1. With V trimmed by 2 bases and J by 3 bases, 3 bases remained unmatched. The CDR3 covers 14 residues. Germline loops: CDR1 KGHSH, CDR2 LQKENI. The CDR3 nucleotides read TGTGCCAGCTCACCAGGGACAGAGCACACTGAAGCTTTCTTT. Residues: CASSPGTEHTEAFF.

The chain uses TRBV2 and TRBJ2-7; 11 bases match TRBD2. The germline CDR1 and CDR2 sequences are SNHLY and FYNNEI. Unmatched junction bases numbered 6, after V lost 5 bases and J lost 0 bases. The CDR3 contains 16 residues. The CDR3 DNA reads TGTGCCAGCAGTTTGACTAGCGGGGTTAGCTCCTACGAGCAGTACTTC. Protein sequence: CASSLTSGVSSYEQYF.